This T cell receptor beta chain is drawn from a study of beta chain features in type 1 diabetes. The study, taken as a whole, reports: cDNA sequencing could over-represent cells with high TCR expression. The study found that naive, central memory and Treg TCRB repertoires appeared more similar in patients than in healthy donors. Whether HLA type affects TCRB rearrangement stayed undetermined in the present work.

The CDR3 extends over 16 amino acids. Germline assignment: CDR1 LNHNV and CDR2 YYDKDF (reference sequence). J gave up 4 bases and V 1 base, and 7 bases lay outside the gene matches. A single count supports this clone. Its matching antigen is unknown. What was sequenced were expressed TCRB transcripts, since all of the isolated RNA had been reverse transcribed. Only in-frame clones appear in the TCRdb table, and some are missing; sequencing was by immunoSEQ multiplex PCR. The sample holds 900,000 or so clones; 17% are singletons and the top ten take 0.023%. The sample was naive CD4+ T cells from blood. The genes are TRBV15 and TRBJ2-1; 7 positions agree with TRBD1. The sequence was obtained from a woman aged 18 to 35 in good health. This CDR3 reads CATSRAGTQGYNEQFF. The CDR3 nucleotides are TGTGCCACCAGCAGAGCCGGGACACAGGGGTACAATGAGCAGTTCTTC.